Listed below are T cell receptor beta chains from one sample, sequenced in a study of blood T cell repertoires in COVID-19. Generated by immunoSEQ multiplex PCR, the TCRdb table keeps only in-frame clones and is missing some. The table has fewer than 450,000 clones, 88% seen once. The specimen sequenced was peripheral blood. The receptors here all came from a woman aged 70 to 79 with COVID-19, enrolled during active disease. Each CDR3 is given with its conserved first and last residue. Each record gives: CDR3 DNA, CDR3 protein, clone size, J gene, V gene, D gene. D genes are given only for firm matches. Only part of the rows carry a size: once, few, many, or a class if the clone is expanded.

TGTGCCAGCAGTCTCAACAGGGGGCGACAGCCCCAGCATTTT CASSLNRGRQPQHF NA TRBJ1-5 TRBV2 TRBD1
TGCGCCAGCAGCTCCGGGACAGGGGTCGCTGAAGCTTTCTTT CASSSGTGVAEAFF NA TRBJ1-1 TRBV5-1 TRBD1
TGTGCCAGCAGCCAATCAGATACGCAGTATTTT CASSQSDTQYF NA TRBJ2-3 TRBV7-2 NA
TGTGCCAGCAGCCGGGGCGGGGGGCTGTACGAGCAGTACTTC CASSRGGGLYEQYF NA TRBJ2-7 TRBV5-4 TRBD2
TGTGCCAGTAAACGAGTAATGCGCGGGGGGCCAGATACGCAGTATTTT CASKRVMRGGPDTQYF NA TRBJ2-3 TRBV19 TRBD2
TGTGCTAGTGGTTTGGTCGTGGTCCCCGGTACTAATTTCTTT CASGLVVVPGTNFF NA TRBJ1-1 TRBV12-5 NA
TGTGCCAGCAGCCAAGATTCAGGGCCCGGGGAGCTGTTTTTT CASSQDSGPGELFF NA TRBJ2-2 TRBV3-1/TRBV3-2 NA
TGTGCCAGCAGCAGGGGAGTGGGGCAGCCCCAGCATTTT CASSRGVGQPQHF NA TRBJ1-5 TRBV28 NA
TGTGCCAGCTCACCAGGCGGGGGTAATCAGCCCCAGCATTTT CASSPGGGNQPQHF NA TRBJ1-5 TRBV18 NA
TGTGCCTGGAGTATTGGGGGACAGGGCTACACCTTC CAWSIGGQGYTF NA TRBJ1-2 TRBV30 TRBD1
TGTGCCAGCAGCTTGTGGGGCGCTCAGCCCCAGCATTTT CASSLWGAQPQHF NA TRBJ1-5 TRBV5-6 NA
TGTGCCAGCAGCCCTTCAGGGACAGCACCCGATCAGCCCCAGCATTTT CASSPSGTAPDQPQHF NA TRBJ1-5 TRBV7-9 TRBD1
TGTGCCAGCAGCTTAGAAGATTATAGCCAGGGGGCTAGCACAGATACGCAGTATTTT CASSLEDYSQGASTDTQYF NA TRBJ2-3 TRBV11-2 TRBD1
TGTGCCAGTAGTCCCCCGGGACTACAATGGGGCGAGCAGTACTTC CASSPPGLQWGEQYF NA TRBJ2-7 TRBV19 TRBD2
TGCGCCAGCAGCTATCAAGGGAGAACAGATACGCAGTATTTT CASSYQGRTDTQYF NA TRBJ2-3 TRBV5-1 NA
TGTGCCAGTACCTTCGAAATTTACAGGGGGCGAAACGCTGAAGCTTTCTTT CASTFEIYRGRNAEAFF NA TRBJ1-1 TRBV19 TRBD1
TGTGCCAGCAGTGCGGCGGTGGGTGAAGAGACCCAGTACTTC CASSAAVGEETQYF few TRBJ2-5 TRBV25-1 NA
TGCGCCAGCAGCCAGCAGACAGGGGGCGAGTATGGCTACACCTTC CASSQQTGGEYGYTF once TRBJ1-2 TRBV4-3 TRBD1
TGTGCCAGCAGCTTTTTATTAGGAGGAGGAAACACCATATATTTT CASSFLLGGGNTIYF NA TRBJ1-3 TRBV7-9 NA
TGTGCCAGCAGCACGTTGACAGGGGGCCACACAGATACGCAGTATTTT CASSTLTGGHTDTQYF NA TRBJ2-3 TRBV5-6 TRBD1
TGTGCCAGTAGTGTGAAGGGGATGTACACTGAAGCTTTCTTT CASSVKGMYTEAFF NA TRBJ1-1 TRBV19 NA
TGCAGCGTTCTAAGACCGCTGGCGGGGGGCTACACCTTC CSVLRPLAGGYTF NA TRBJ1-2 TRBV29-1 NA
TGTGCCTGGAGTGGATGGCCGTCTTCCCCCTACGAGCAGTACTTC CAWSGWPSSPYEQYF NA TRBJ2-7 TRBV30 NA
TGCGCCAGCAGCTTAGGGGGGGCGCGGGACTATGGCTACACCTTC CASSLGGARDYGYTF few TRBJ1-2 TRBV5-1 NA
TGTGCCAGCAGTGGTGACAGTTGGGGGGACGGGATGGACACTGAAGCTTTCTTT CASSGDSWGDGMDTEAFF NA TRBJ1-1 TRBV28 NA
TGCGCCAGCAGCTTGGGAGGGAACACTGAAGCTTTCTTT CASSLGGNTEAFF NA TRBJ1-1 TRBV5-1 NA
TGTGCCAGCAGTTTTGCCGCGAATGAGCAGTTCTTC CASSFAANEQFF NA TRBJ2-1 TRBV28 NA